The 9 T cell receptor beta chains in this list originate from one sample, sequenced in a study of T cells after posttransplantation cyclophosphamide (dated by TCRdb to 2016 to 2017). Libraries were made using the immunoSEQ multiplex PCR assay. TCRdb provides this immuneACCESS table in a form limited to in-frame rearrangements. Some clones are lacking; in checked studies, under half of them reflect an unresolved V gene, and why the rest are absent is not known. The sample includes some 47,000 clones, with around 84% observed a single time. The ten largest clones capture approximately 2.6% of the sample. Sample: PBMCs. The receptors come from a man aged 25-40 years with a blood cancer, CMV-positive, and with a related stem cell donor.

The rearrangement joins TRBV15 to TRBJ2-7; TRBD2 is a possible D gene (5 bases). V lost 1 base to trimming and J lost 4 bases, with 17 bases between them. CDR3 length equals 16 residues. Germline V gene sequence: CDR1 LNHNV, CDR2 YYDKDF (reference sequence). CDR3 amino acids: CATSRGRRGSDYEQYF. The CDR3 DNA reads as TGTGCCACCAGCAGAGGTAGGCGAGGGAGCGATTACGAGCAGTACTTC.

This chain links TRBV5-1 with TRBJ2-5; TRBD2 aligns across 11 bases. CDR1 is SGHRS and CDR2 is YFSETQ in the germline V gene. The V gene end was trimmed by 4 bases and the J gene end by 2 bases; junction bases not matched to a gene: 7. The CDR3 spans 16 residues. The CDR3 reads CASSPGTSGIQETQYF. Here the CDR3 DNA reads TGCGCCAGCAGCCCTGGGACTAGCGGAATACAAGAGACCCAGTACTTC.

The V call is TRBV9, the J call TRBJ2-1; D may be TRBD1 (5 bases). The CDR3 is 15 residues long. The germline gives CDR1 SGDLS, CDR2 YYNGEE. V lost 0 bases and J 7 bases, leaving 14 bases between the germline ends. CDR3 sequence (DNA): TGTGCCAGCAGCGTAGTTTCGACAGATTTGAATGAGCAGTTCTTC. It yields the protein CASSVVSTDLNEQFF.

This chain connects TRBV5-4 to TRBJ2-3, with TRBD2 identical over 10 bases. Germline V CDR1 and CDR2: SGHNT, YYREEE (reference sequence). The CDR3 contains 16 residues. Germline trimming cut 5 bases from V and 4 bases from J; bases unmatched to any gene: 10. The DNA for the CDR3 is TGTGCCAGCAGTTCCCGACTAGCGGGCTGGTCAGATACGCAGTATTTT. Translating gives CASSSRLAGWSDTQYF.

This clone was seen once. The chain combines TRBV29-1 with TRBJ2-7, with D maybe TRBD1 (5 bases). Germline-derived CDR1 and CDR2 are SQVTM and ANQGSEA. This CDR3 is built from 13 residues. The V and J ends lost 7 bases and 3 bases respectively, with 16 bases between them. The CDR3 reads CSATGQGIYEQYF. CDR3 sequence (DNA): TGCAGCGCTACGGGCCAGGGAATCTACGAGCAGTACTTC.

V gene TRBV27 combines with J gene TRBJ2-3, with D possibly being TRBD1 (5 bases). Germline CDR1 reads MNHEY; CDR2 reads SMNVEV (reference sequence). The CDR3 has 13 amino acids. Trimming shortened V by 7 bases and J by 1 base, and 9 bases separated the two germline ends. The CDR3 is CASTGLGTDTQYF. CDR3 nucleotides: TGTGCCAGCACAGGGTTGGGCACAGATACGCAGTATTTT.

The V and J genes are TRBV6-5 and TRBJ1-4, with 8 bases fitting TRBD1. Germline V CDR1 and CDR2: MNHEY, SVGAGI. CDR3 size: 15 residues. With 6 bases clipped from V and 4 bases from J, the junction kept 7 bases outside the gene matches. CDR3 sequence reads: CASRTGDTHNEKLFF. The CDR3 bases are TGTGCCAGCAGGACAGGGGATACCCATAATGAAAAACTGTTTTTT.

The CDR3 bases are TGTGCCAGCGCGTCTGGACTAGCGAACACCGGGGAGCTGTTTTTT. It is translated as CASASGLANTGELFF. The rearrangement joins TRBV27 to TRBJ2-2; 7 bases match TRBD2. From germline, CDR1 is MNHEY and CDR2 SMNVEV (reference sequence). The CDR3 contains 15 residues. Trimming cost V 8 bases and J 0 bases; bases outside gene matches: 6.

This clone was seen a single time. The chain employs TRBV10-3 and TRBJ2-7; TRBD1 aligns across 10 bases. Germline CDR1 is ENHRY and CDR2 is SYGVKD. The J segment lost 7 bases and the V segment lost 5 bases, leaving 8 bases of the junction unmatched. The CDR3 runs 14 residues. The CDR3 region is CAISQLTGGREQYF. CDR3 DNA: TGTGCCATCAGTCAATTGACAGGGGGCAGGGAGCAGTACTTC.